One sample yielded the 11 T cell receptor beta chains listed below, sequenced in a study of shared clonotypes between healthy human individuals. The assay was immunoSEQ multiplex PCR, and TCRdb's table has in-frame clones only and misses some. The sample lists about 2 million clones, 85% to 95% occurring once. The sequencing input was naive CD4+ T cells sorted from blood. Subset noted: CD45RA+ positively selected. All receptors come from a man between 18 and 35 years old in good health.

This chain uses TRBV7-2 with TRBJ2-7; D is tentatively TRBD1 or TRBD2 (5 bases each). CDR3 length: 15 residues. Germline CDR1 is SGHTA and CDR2 is FQGNSA. Trimming cost V 4 bases and J 3 bases, with 16 bases left between them. The CDR3 DNA is TGTGCCAGCAGCTCCCCCGTCCGGGACCGCTACGAGCAGTACTTC. It specifies CASSSPVRDRYEQYF.

This sequence joins TRBV7-9 and TRBJ1-2, with D hard to call. The CDR3 is 11 residues long. Per the germline V gene, CDR1 is SEHNR and CDR2 is FQNEAQ (reference sequence). Deletions cut 4 bases from V and 8 bases from J, with 8 bases between. CDR3 amino acids: CASSSISGYTF. For the CDR3, the DNA is TGTGCCAGCAGCTCGATTTCCGGCTACACCTTC. Variable domain in full (rest from reference TRBV7-9 and TRBJ1-2): DTGVSQNPRHKITKRGQNVTFRCDPISEHNRLYWYRQTLGQGPEFLTYFQNEAQLEKSRLLSDRFSAERPKGSFSTLEIQRTEQGDSAMYLCASSSISGYTFGSGTRLTVV.

The chain employs TRBV30 and TRBJ1-5; D is perhaps TRBD1 (5 bases). The V gene lost 5 bases and the J gene lost 7 bases, with 18 bases spanning the gap. This CDR3 is built from 14 residues. The germline gives CDR1 GTSNPN, CDR2 SVGIG (reference sequence). CDR3 amino acids: CAWAQVRGKQPQHF. CDR3 DNA sequence: TGTGCCTGGGCGCAAGTTCGGGGGAAGCAGCCCCAGCATTTT.

The chain is built from TRBV19 and TRBJ2-1; D possibly uses TRBD1 or TRBD2 (5 bases each). The CDR3 length is 18 residues. From germline, CDR1 is LNHDA and CDR2 SQIVND (reference sequence). Trimming cost V 6 bases and J 8 bases, with 29 bases left between them. CDR3 bases: TGTGCCAGTAGGAGGGCAGTACCAGGGTCCCACAATCTGTATGAGCAGTTCTTC. Protein: CASRRAVPGSHNLYEQFF.

V usage is TRBV5-1 and J usage is TRBJ2-1; 12 bases align to TRBD2. Looked up from germline, CDR1 is SGHRS and CDR2 is YFSETQ. This CDR3 contains 19 residues. The ends lost 1 base at V and 0 bases at J; junction bases unmatched: 8. The CDR3 protein is CASSLPSSGRAISYNEQFF. The CDR3 DNA reads as TGCGCCAGCAGCTTGCCGTCTAGCGGGAGGGCCATCTCCTACAATGAGCAGTTCTTC.

The chain has TRBV2 and TRBJ1-6; D is unresolved. Germline loops: CDR1 SNHLY, CDR2 FYNNEI. The CDR3 covers 15 residues. The germline V and J ends were trimmed by 1 base and 4 bases, with 8 bases remaining between them. The CDR3 DNA reads TGTGCCAGCAGTGAAGGGTCAGCTTATAATTCACCCCTCCACTTT. Translation gives CASSEGSAYNSPLHF.

V is TRBV6-5 and J is TRBJ2-3; no definite D call. The V end lost 0 bases, the J end lost 2 bases, and 9 bases lay between the germline ends. The CDR3 extends over 15 amino acids. The V gene's germline CDR1 is MNHEY and CDR2 SVGAGI. The CDR3 DNA follows: TGTGCCAGCAGTTACTCGAGGACGAACACAGATACGCAGTATTTT. The encoded protein is CASSYSRTNTDTQYF.

The rearrangement links TRBV28 to TRBJ2-1; the D gene is possibly TRBD1 (6 bases). The V and J ends lost 4 bases and 7 bases respectively, with 11 bases between them. Germline V CDR1 and CDR2: MDHEN, SYDVKM. The CDR3 sequence is 13 residues long. This chain's CDR3 is CASSSGQLNEQFF. CDR3 DNA: TGTGCCAGCAGTTCCGGACAGCTGAATGAGCAGTTCTTC.

The genes are TRBV7-9 and TRBJ2-1; 9 bases agree with TRBD1. Germline CDR1 and CDR2: SEHNR and FQNEAQ (reference sequence). CDR3 size: 13 residues. Trimming removed 4 bases from V and 8 bases from J; junction bases left unmatched: 3. DNA for the CDR3: TGTGCCAGCAGCTCGACAGGGGGGGATGAGCAGTTCTTC. This gives the protein CASSSTGGDEQFF.

Of note for this clone: This specimen includes other DNA sequences encoding the same CDR3. This chain joins TRBV14 and TRBJ1-1; D not certain. Trimming shortened V by 1 base and J by 1 base, and 7 bases separated the two germline ends. CDR3 size: 14 residues. Germline loops: CDR1 SGHDN, CDR2 FVKESK. The CDR3: CASSQGGWNTEAFF. The CDR3 coding sequence is TGTGCCAGCAGCCAAGGAGGTTGGAACACTGAAGCTTTCTTT.

This sequence joins TRBV28 and TRBJ1-2, with a possible D match to TRBD1 (5 bases). V lost 6 bases to trimming and J lost 5 bases, with 16 bases between them. The CDR3 has 14 amino acids. Germline V gene data show CDR1 as MDHEN and CDR2 as SYDVKM. For the CDR3, the DNA is TGTGCCAGCAGACTTCCCCGTGACAGTTATGGCTACACCTTC. Its translation is CASRLPRDSYGYTF.